Each of the 13 T cell receptor beta chains below was sequenced from the same sample in a study of blood T cells in healthy people across ages (dated by TCRdb to the mid-2010s). Library preparation was by 5' RACE. TCRdb shows the sequencer as Illumina HiSeq 2500. The second PCR ran for about 6 to 11 cycles and used a J-beta primer mix along with a sample-barcoded 5' primer. Clones were called with MiXCR by TCRdb after fastp trimmed the public reads at Q25, and only in-frame beta chains were retained. Every distinct CDR3 protein forms one entry, paired with its most common genes and DNA. For this sample the table gives 1.5 million to 2 million distinct CDR3 sequences, of which approximately 32% were detected only once. Clones ranked in the top ten supply around 10% of the sample. Sample: blood. These receptors originate from a woman younger than 45 in good health.

The rearrangement joins TRBV11-2 to TRBJ2-3; 9 bases map to TRBD1. Trimming took 6 bases from V and 3 from J; bases not matched to a gene: 10. Per germline, CDR1 SGHAT and CDR2 FQNNGV. The length of the CDR3 is 16 residues. The CDR3 bases are TGTGCCAGCAGAGATCTGCGGGGACAGGGAACAGATACGCAGTATTTT. This gives the protein CASRDLRGQGTDTQYF.

This clonotype occurred once. The chain links TRBV12-5 to TRBJ2-3, with 12 bases fitting TRBD2. Germline CDR1 reads LGHNT; CDR2 reads FRNRAP. The CDR3 length is 15 residues. The CDR3 loop reads CASSGGVYGTDTQYF. In DNA form, the CDR3 reads TGTGCCTCTAGCGGGGGGGTTTACGGCACAGATACGCAGTATTTT.

The rearrangement links TRBV20-1 to TRBJ2-7, with 13 nucleotides matching TRBD2. V lost 4 bases and J lost 0; bases outside the gene matches: 3. This CDR3 is 15 amino acids long. Germline CDR1 DFQATT, CDR2 SNEGSKA (reference sequence). The chain's CDR3 is CSAKGLAGHSYEQYF. Written as DNA, the CDR3 is TGCAGTGCTAAGGGACTAGCGGGACACTCCTACGAGCAGTACTTC.

Of note for this clonotype: At one boundary the junction diverges from the germline segment, which might be a read error. The chain couples TRBV6-5 to TRBJ1-2, with no clear D. Germline V gene data show CDR1 as MNHEY and CDR2 as SVGAGI. CDR3 length equals 13 residues. CDR3 sequence (DNA): TGTACCAGCAGTTACGCCGGGAACTATGGCTACACCTTC. This gives the protein CTSSYAGNYGYTF.

This clonotype occurred a few times. The genes are TRBV4-1 and TRBJ2-7, with 13 positions matching TRBD2. In germline, CDR1 is MGHRA, CDR2 YSYEKL. The CDR3 extends over 17 amino acids. Trimming took 0 bases from V and 4 from J; bases not matched to a gene: 6. CDR3 nucleotides: TGCGCCAGCAGCCAAGAAACGGCACTAGCGGGAGGGTACGAGCAGTACTTC. It codes for CASSQETALAGGYEQYF.

This clonotype was observed a handful of times. This rearrangement joins TRBV7-9 to TRBJ2-5; no clear D. V shed 5 bases and J shed 3 bases, with 10 bases lying between them. CDR1 and CDR2 from the germline V gene are SEHNR and FQNEAQ (reference sequence). CDR3 length equals 13 residues. CDR3 region: CASSPGHEETQYF. CDR3 DNA sequence: TGTGCCAGCAGCCCGGGCCATGAAGAGACCCAGTACTTC.

CDR3: CASKAESTDTQYF. In DNA, the CDR3 is TGTGCCAGCAAGGCGGAAAGCACAGATACGCAGTATTTT. The gene calls are TRBV5-2 and TRBJ2-3. TRBV5-2 is deemed a pseudogene. The CDR3 length is 13 residues.

The gene calls are TRBV13 and TRBJ2-1, with D maybe TRBD2 (5 bases). Trimming removed 0 bases from V and 1 base from J, with 13 bases in between. The CDR3 is made up of 17 amino acids. Germline-derived CDR1 and CDR2 are PRHDT and FYEKMQ (reference sequence). CDR3 in amino acids: CASSLGGSPRSYNEQFF. In nucleotides, the CDR3 is TGTGCCAGCAGCTTAGGTGGGAGCCCTAGGTCCTACAATGAGCAGTTCTTC.

This clonotype appeared a few times. The chain carries TRBV11-2 and TRBJ2-7; D unresolved. CDR3 size: 15 residues. Germline CDR1 reads SGHAT; CDR2 reads FQNNGV. V lost 2 bases and J 7 bases, leaving 18 bases between the germline ends. DNA of the CDR3: TGTGCCAGCAGCTTATACGACGGGCGTGCGAGGGAGCAGTACTTC. Protein: CASSLYDGRAREQYF.

This clonotype was seen more than once but under ten times. The chain combines TRBV3-1 with TRBJ2-1, with D uncertain. Germline assignment: CDR1 LGHDT and CDR2 YNNKEL (reference sequence). The CDR3 covers 12 residues. V was pared by 2 bases and J by 7 bases, with 6 bases between. The CDR3, as DNA: TGTGCCAGCAGCCAAAGGGTGAATGAGCAGTTCTTC. It yields the protein CASSQRVNEQFF.

This clonotype was found a few times. The rearrangement uses TRBV10-3 and TRBJ2-5; D is perhaps TRBD2 (6 bases). Germline loops: CDR1 ENHRY, CDR2 SYGVKD. This CDR3 has 15 amino acids. Trimming removed 2 bases from V and 4 bases from J, with 14 bases in between. The CDR3 spells CAISEPGGTSETQYF. The DNA of the CDR3 is TGTGCCATCAGTGAGCCTGGGGGGACGTCAGAGACCCAGTACTTC.

Ten or more counts support this clonotype. The chain has TRBV6-1 and TRBJ2-7, with D perhaps given as TRBD1 or TRBD2 (5 bases each). CDR3 size: 16 residues. The ends were cut back, 4 bases at V and 2 bases at J, with 18 bases in the middle. Germline CDR1 is MNHNS and CDR2 is SASEGT. In DNA, the CDR3 is TGTGCCAGCAGTGGAACCAGGGTTCCGGGGACCTACGAGCAGTACTTC. Translated, it gives CASSGTRVPGTYEQYF.

The rearrangement links TRBV28 to TRBJ2-2, with 7 nucleotides matching TRBD1. Trimming cost V 3 bases and J 5 bases; bases outside gene matches: 9. CDR1 is MDHEN, CDR2 SYDVKM, per germline. This CDR3 region has 16 residues. CDR3 nucleotide sequence: TGTGCCAGCAGTTTTGGAAGGGGGCGTTTTACCGGGGAGCTGTTTTTT. Its translation is CASSFGRGRFTGELFF. The whole variable domain, remainder taken from reference TRBV28 and TRBJ2-2, is DVKVTQSSRYLVKRTGEKVFLECVQDMDHENMFWYRQDPGLGLRLIYFSYDVKMKEKGDIPEGYSVSREKKERFSLILESASTNQTSMYLCASSFGRGRFTGELFFGEGSRLTVL.